This T cell receptor (beta chain) was observed in a study of cytomegalovirus exposure and HLA in healthy donors. Study-level background: From donors who were HLA-typed, an early data release held 65 million to 85 million unique TCRs. Study-wide points: It was approximately 150 TCR beta chains that were listed as cytomegalovirus-associated. Later on, a genetic analysis was performed. It linked a missense variant in DCLRE1C with V- and J-gene trimming of TCR beta.

PCR primers comprised 60 Vbeta and 13 Jbeta primers. Repertoires were generated with immunoSEQ multiplex PCR, while TCRdb's copy carries only in-frame clones and drops some. The specimen's table records about 130,000 clones. This CDR3 has 15 residues. Germline CDR1 is SQVTM and CDR2 is ANQGSEA. The V and J ends lost 3 bases and 3 bases, in that order; junction bases with no gene match: 7. On this clone: Its antigen is not known.

The chain combines TRBV29-1 with TRBJ2-2; 7 bases agree with TRBD2. The sequencing input was PBMCs. This TCR derives from a middle-aged woman in good health and CMV-seronegative. CDR3 sequence reads: CSVDGGGAHTGELFF. In DNA form, the CDR3 reads TGCAGCGTTGACGGGGGAGGGGCCCACACCGGGGAGCTGTTTTTT.